One TCR beta chain is described in this entry. Antigen unknown. The library was made from cDNA and included unique molecular identifiers. TCRdb re-analysed the PCR reads in MiXCR, keeping a single row per CDR3 protein. Of under 900,000 distinct CDR3 sequences listed, roughly 50% are singletons. This entry is derived from a study of post-analysis software for immune sequencing data. Overall study findings and caveats: Samples from one preparation batch, clustered by F measure, grouped strongly together. Compared with controls, patients showed significantly lower normalized Chao1 diversity.

The receptor was derived from a girl under 18 with multiple sclerosis. The sequenced sample consisted of blood.

The CDR3: CASSFDSYNEQFF. In nucleotides, the CDR3 is TGCGCCAGCAGCTTCGACAGTTACAATGAGCAGTTCTTC. This chain uses TRBV5-1 with TRBJ2-1, with D possibly TRBD1 on 5 matching bases. The CDR3 length is 13 residues. The germline V gene has CDR1 SGHRS and CDR2 YFSETQ. Trimming stripped 2 bases from V and 4 bases from J, with 7 bases between. The full variable domain, with the rest looked up from reference TRBV5-1 and TRBJ2-1, is KAGVTQTPRYLIKTRGQQVTLSCSPISGHRSVSWYQQTPGQGLQFLFEYFSETQRNKGNFPGRFSGRQFSNSRSEMNVSTLELGDSALYLCASSFDSYNEQFFGPGTRLTVL.